The 3 T cell receptor beta chains below were found in one sample sequenced in a study of blood T cell repertoires in COVID-19. This table comes from immunoSEQ multiplex PCR, and its TCRdb copy is limited to in-frame clones, with some not included. The repertoire holds about 290,000 clones, with 85% as singletons. The material sequenced was peripheral blood. These receptors all stem from a woman between 50 and 59 years old with active or convalescent COVID-19.

The V and J genes are TRBV15 and TRBJ1-1; D may be TRBD1 (5 bases). V shed 6 bases and J shed 0 bases, with 8 bases lying between them. This CDR3 is 13 amino acids long. Germline assignment: CDR1 LNHNV and CDR2 YYDKDF (reference sequence). DNA for the CDR3: TGTGCCACCAGTAGGGGAATGAACACTGAAGCTTTCTTT. Translated, it gives CATSRGMNTEAFF.

This chain joins TRBV5-1 and TRBJ1-2, with TRBD1 matching 8 bases. The CDR3 extends over 14 amino acids. CDR1 is SGHRS, CDR2 YFSETQ, per germline. V trimming: 0 bases; J trimming: 5 bases; junction bases outside the gene matches: 3. In DNA form, the CDR3 reads TGCGCCAGCAGCTTGGCCGGGACAGGTTATGGCTACACCTTC. Protein product: CASSLAGTGYGYTF.

The rearrangement uses TRBV28 and TRBJ2-5; weak D call: TRBD2 (5 bases). The V and J ends lost 7 bases and 7 bases respectively, with 10 bases between them. The germline CDR1 and CDR2 sequences are MDHEN and SYDVKM. The CDR3 length is 11 residues. The CDR3 DNA reads as TGTGCCAGCACGAGCGAGGGGACCCAGTACTTC. It yields the protein CASTSEGTQYF.